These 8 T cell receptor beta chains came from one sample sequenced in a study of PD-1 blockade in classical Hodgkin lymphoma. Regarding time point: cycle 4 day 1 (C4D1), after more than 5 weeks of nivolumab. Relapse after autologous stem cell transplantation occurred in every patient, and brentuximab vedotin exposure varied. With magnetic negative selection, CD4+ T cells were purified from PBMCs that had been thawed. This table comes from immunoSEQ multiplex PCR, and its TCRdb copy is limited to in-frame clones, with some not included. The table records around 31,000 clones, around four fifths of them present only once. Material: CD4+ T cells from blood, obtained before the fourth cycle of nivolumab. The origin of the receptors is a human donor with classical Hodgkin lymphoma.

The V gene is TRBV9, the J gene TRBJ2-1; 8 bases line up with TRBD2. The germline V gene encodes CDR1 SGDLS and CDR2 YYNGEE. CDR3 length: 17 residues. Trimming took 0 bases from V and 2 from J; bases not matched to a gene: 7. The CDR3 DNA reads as TGTGCCAGCAGCGTAGGGTCGGGTAGCGGGGCCTACAATGAGCAGTTCTTC. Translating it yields CASSVGSGSGAYNEQFF.

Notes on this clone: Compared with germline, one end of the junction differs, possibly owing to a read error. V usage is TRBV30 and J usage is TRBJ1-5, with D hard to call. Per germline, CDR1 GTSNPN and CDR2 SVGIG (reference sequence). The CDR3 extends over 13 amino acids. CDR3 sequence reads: CAWSEQSNQSQHF. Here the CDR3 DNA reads TGTGCCTGGAGTGAACAGTCCAATCAGTCCCAGCATTTT.

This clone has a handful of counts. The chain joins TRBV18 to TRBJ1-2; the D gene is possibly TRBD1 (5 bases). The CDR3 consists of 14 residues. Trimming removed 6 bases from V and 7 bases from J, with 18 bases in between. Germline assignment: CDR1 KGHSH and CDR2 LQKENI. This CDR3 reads CASSPSRDLGGYTF. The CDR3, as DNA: TGTGCCAGCTCCCCTAGCAGGGATCTTGGTGGCTACACCTTC.

The CDR3 DNA reads TGTGCCAGCTCACCATTGGGACAGGGGGCTACTGAAGCTTTCTTT. Protein sequence: CASSPLGQGATEAFF. The rearrangement uses TRBV18 and TRBJ1-1; 12 nucleotides match TRBD1. With V trimmed by 2 bases and J by 5 bases, 3 bases remained unmatched. The germline CDR1 and CDR2 sequences are KGHSH and LQKENI. This CDR3 has 15 amino acids.

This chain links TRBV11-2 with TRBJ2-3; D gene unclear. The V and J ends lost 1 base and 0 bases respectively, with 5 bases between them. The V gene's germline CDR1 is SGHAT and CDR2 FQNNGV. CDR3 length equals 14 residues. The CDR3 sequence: CASSLVGSTDTQYF. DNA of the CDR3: TGTGCCAGCAGCTTAGTAGGCAGCACAGATACGCAGTATTTT. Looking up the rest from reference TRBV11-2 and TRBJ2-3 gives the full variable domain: EAGVAQSPRYKIIEKRQSVAFWCNPISGHATLYWYQQILGQGPKLLIQFQNNGVVDDSQLPKDRFSAERLKGVDSTLKIQPAKLEDSAVYLCASSLVGSTDTQYFGPGTRLTVL.

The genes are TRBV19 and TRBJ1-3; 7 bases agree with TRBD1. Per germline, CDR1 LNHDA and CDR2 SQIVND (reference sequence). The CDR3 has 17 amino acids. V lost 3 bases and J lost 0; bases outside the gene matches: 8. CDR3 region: CASSIYQGESSGNTIYF. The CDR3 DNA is TGTGCCAGTAGTATTTATCAGGGGGAGAGCTCTGGAAACACCATATATTTT. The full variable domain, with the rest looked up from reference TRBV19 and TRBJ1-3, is DGGITQSPKYLFRKEGQNVTLSCEQNLNHDAMYWYRQDPGQGLRLIYYSQIVNDFQKGDIAEGYSVSREKKESFPLTVTSAQKNPTAFYLCASSIYQGESSGNTIYFGEGSWLTVV.

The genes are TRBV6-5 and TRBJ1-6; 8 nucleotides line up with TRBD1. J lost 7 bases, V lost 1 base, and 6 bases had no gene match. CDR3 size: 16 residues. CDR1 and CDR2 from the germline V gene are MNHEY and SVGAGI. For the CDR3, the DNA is TGTGCCAGCAGTTACTTCCGGACAGGGTCGAATTCACCCCTCCACTTT. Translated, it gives CASSYFRTGSNSPLHF.

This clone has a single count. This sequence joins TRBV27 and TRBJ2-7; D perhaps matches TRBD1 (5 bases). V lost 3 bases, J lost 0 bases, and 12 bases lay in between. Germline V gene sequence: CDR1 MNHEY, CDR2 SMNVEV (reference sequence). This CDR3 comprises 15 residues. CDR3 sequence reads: CASSFAPGLSYEQYF. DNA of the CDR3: TGTGCCAGCAGTTTCGCGCCAGGGCTCTCCTACGAGCAGTACTTC.